The 3 T cell receptor beta chains in this list originate from one sample, sequenced in a study of Tregs in tolerant kidney transplant recipients. Assay: immunoSEQ multiplex PCR; the TCRdb copy retains only in-frame clones and omits some. The data hold about 100,000 clones, with approximately 94% observed a single time. The material sequenced was CD4+ T cells from blood, taken before the transplant. All receptors derive from a human donor who received a combined kidney and bone marrow transplant.

The rearrangement links TRBV29-1 to TRBJ2-3; 9 bases are a match to TRBD2. With V trimmed by 8 bases and J by 6 bases, 6 bases remained unmatched. The germline V gene has CDR1 SQVTM and CDR2 ANQGSEA. CDR3 length: 12 amino acids. CDR3 coding DNA: TGCAGCTTCGCTCTAGCGGGGGATACGCAGTATTTT. This translates into CSFALAGDTQYF.

V and J are TRBV6-5 and TRBJ2-7; D not certain. The germline CDR1 and CDR2 sequences are MNHEY and SVGAGI. Between the trimmed V and J ends, which lost 6 bases and 0 bases, there was a span of 9 bases. CDR3 length: 13 residues. DNA of the CDR3: TGTGCCAGCAGGACTCCAGCCTCCTACGAGCAGTACTTC. Its translation is CASRTPASYEQYF.

CDR3 coding DNA: TGTGCCAGCAGCTCTCGGACAGGGTCAAGCACAGATACGCAGTATTTT. The encoded protein is CASSSRTGSSTDTQYF. The rearrangement links TRBV11-3 to TRBJ2-3, with TRBD1 identical over 8 bases. The V segment lost 4 bases and the J segment 0 bases; nucleotides outside the gene matches: 6. Germline CDR1 is SGHNT and CDR2 is YENEEA. This CDR3 contains 16 residues.